This T cell receptor (beta chain) was sequenced for a study of CD8 T cells in ankylosing spondylitis. The sample holds many counts of this clonotype. Its antigen remains unidentified. Findings and limits, study-wide: CD8+ disease-linked clones were present at relatively low frequencies in blood. What seemed typical of ankylosing spondylitis blood was a TCR beta motif built from several highly homologous variants.

Per the germline V gene, CDR1 is DFQATT and CDR2 is SNEGSKA (reference sequence). This CDR3 has 12 residues. The V gene lost 7 bases and the J gene lost 8 bases, with 15 bases spanning the gap. TCRdb re-derived calls from the 5' RACE reads in MiXCR, one entry per CDR3 protein. Here the sample spans 500,000 to 550,000 distinct CDR3 sequences, about 12% being singletons. The receptor's source is a male donor with ankylosing spondylitis. Sequencing was performed on blood, either unsorted or a sorted T cell fraction (not recorded which). The chain recombines TRBV20-1 with TRBJ2-1, with D uncertain. CDR3 coding DNA: TGCAGTGTAGAGTCTAGTTCGTATGAGCAGTTCTTC. It is translated as CSVESSSYEQFF.